The T cell receptor (beta chain) under discussion was sequenced for a study of T cell responses to AZD1222 COVID-19 vaccine. Regarding the study as a whole: Recipients of AZD1222 seropositive at baseline numbered only five or six.

Using immunoSEQ multiplex PCR, the repertoire was profiled, and TCRdb retains in-frame clones only, with some absent. The data contain fewer than 150,000 clones, almost 95% of them singletons. Concerning this clone itself: Its antigen is still unknown.

This sample comprised peripheral blood, obtained 28 days after the second AZD1222 dose. The clonotype was recovered from an adult who received the AZD1222 COVID-19 vaccine.

CDR3 nucleotides: TGTGCCAGCAGCCGGACAGTAATTAATTCACCCCTCCACTTT. It is translated as CASSRTVINSPLHF. V gene TRBV6-2 or TRBV6-3 combines with J gene TRBJ1-6; possibly TRBD1 for D (6 bases). The ends were cut back, 6 bases at V and 6 bases at J, with 12 bases in the middle. The CDR3 spans 14 residues. Per the germline V gene, CDR1 is MNHEY and CDR2 is SVGEGT.